These T cell receptor beta chains were read from a single sample in a study of cytomegalovirus exposure and HLA in healthy donors. Profiling relied on immunoSEQ multiplex PCR, and the TCRdb table lists in-frame clones only, not all of them. The sample shows roughly 180,000 clones, about 82% of them seen only once. Input material: PBMCs. These receptors were collected from a woman younger than 35 in good health and CMV-seronegative. Each CDR3 is given with its conserved first and last residue. Each record gives: CDR3 protein, V gene, D gene. A D gene is named only where the DNA matches it firmly.

CDR3aa: CASSLTGGADYEQYF
v_gene: TRBV5-1
d_gene: NA

CDR3aa: CASSHLTSGKETQYF
v_gene: TRBV4-3
d_gene: TRBD2

CDR3aa: CSVWGSQGASDTQYF
v_gene: TRBV29-1
d_gene: TRBD1

CDR3aa: CASSDPATVQPQHF
v_gene: TRBV2
d_gene: NA

CDR3aa: CASSPTRGFSGNTIYF
v_gene: TRBV5-6
d_gene: NA

CDR3aa: CASSQTDNEQFF
v_gene: TRBV4-2
d_gene: NA

CDR3aa: CASSPGTSGYNEQFF
v_gene: TRBV7-3
d_gene: TRBD2

CDR3aa: CASSLDAGRETQYF
v_gene: TRBV7-9
d_gene: NA

CDR3aa: CASTHDSGTEAFF
v_gene: TRBV7-9
d_gene: NA

CDR3aa: CASSLYLAGADEQFF
v_gene: TRBV5-4
d_gene: TRBD2

CDR3aa: CASSSLAGGRYNEQFF
v_gene: TRBV6-4
d_gene: TRBD2

CDR3aa: CASSPTDYGSGSGDTQYF
v_gene: TRBV18
d_gene: TRBD2

CDR3aa: CASSDGTGVTEAFF
v_gene: TRBV30
d_gene: TRBD1

CDR3aa: CASSTQGTRDGYTF
v_gene: TRBV28
d_gene: TRBD1

CDR3aa: CAWSPGVRYGYTF
v_gene: TRBV30
d_gene: NA

CDR3aa: CASGLAELTDTQYF
v_gene: TRBV5-1
d_gene: TRBD2

CDR3aa: CASSIPSGSTGELFF
v_gene: TRBV19
d_gene: TRBD2